These 28 T cell receptor beta chains were all obtained from the same sample, sequenced in a study of cytomegalovirus exposure and HLA in healthy donors. Both 60 Vbeta primers and 13 Jbeta primers went into the PCR. Repertoires were generated with immunoSEQ multiplex PCR, while TCRdb's copy carries only in-frame clones and drops some. This sample has about 82,000 clones, with approximately 79% found just once. Sequencing was performed on PBMCs. These receptors were taken from a human donor in good health.

This clone was observed at least ten times. As DNA, the CDR3 is TGTGCCAGCAGGGTCAGCGGGGGGTTTTCCTACGAGCAGTACTTC. This gives the protein CASRVSGGFSYEQYF. The V gene is TRBV2, the J gene TRBJ2-7; 9 bases line up with TRBD2. Trimming cost V 6 bases and J 1 base; bases outside gene matches: 7. This CDR3 comprises 15 residues. CDR1 is SNHLY and CDR2 is FYNNEI in the germline V gene. Filled out from reference TRBV2 and TRBJ2-7, the complete variable domain reads EPEVTQTPSHQVTQMGQEVILRCVPISNHLYFYWYRQILGQKVEFLVSFYNNEISEKSEIFDDQFSVERPDGSNFTLKIRSTKLEDSAMYFCASRVSGGFSYEQYFGPGTRLTVT.

J is TRBJ2-3 and V is TRBV14, with a tentative D call TRBD1 (8 bases). CDR1 is SGHDN, CDR2 FVKESK, per germline. The CDR3 consists of 20 residues. Trimming removed 0 bases from V and 3 bases from J, with 25 bases in between. The CDR3 is CASSQDAPQQGGYGTDTQYF. The CDR3 coding sequence is TGTGCCAGCAGCCAAGATGCCCCCCAACAGGGGGGGTATGGGACAGATACGCAGTATTTT.

The chain has TRBV11-2 and TRBJ2-1; D is unresolved. Trimming removed 6 bases from V and 6 bases from J, with 12 bases in between. CDR1 SGHAT and CDR2 FQNNGV come from the germline V gene. The length of the CDR3 is 13 residues. The CDR3 reads CASSSMFGNEQFF. DNA for the CDR3: TGTGCCAGCAGTTCTATGTTCGGCAATGAGCAGTTCTTC.

In nucleotides, the CDR3 is TGTGCCAGCTCATTAGGGACAGGCAATCAGCCCCAGCATTTT. It translates to CASSLGTGNQPQHF. The rearrangement links TRBV18 to TRBJ1-5; 7 nucleotides agree with TRBD1. Trimming at V came to 5 bases and at J to 2 bases, leaving 3 bases not matched to a gene. Germline assignment: CDR1 KGHSH and CDR2 LQKENI. The CDR3 is 14 residues long.

V usage is TRBV2 and J usage is TRBJ2-5; maybe TRBD1 (5 bases). Germline CDR1 SNHLY, CDR2 FYNNEI. This CDR3 has 16 amino acids. V lost 0 bases, J lost 8 bases, and 19 bases lay in between. CDR3 loop: CASSEALRTPRGTQYF. CDR3 nucleotides: TGTGCCAGCAGTGAAGCGCTCAGGACACCGAGAGGTACCCAGTACTTC.

V and J are TRBV7-9 and TRBJ2-2; TRBD1 is a possible D gene (5 bases). V was pared by 5 bases and J by 0 bases, with 13 bases between. Germline loops: CDR1 SEHNR, CDR2 FQNEAQ (reference sequence). This CDR3 has 16 amino acids. In DNA form, the CDR3 reads TGTGCCAGCAGCCAGAGGCCAGGGCCGAACACCGGGGAGCTGTTTTTT. The encoded protein is CASSQRPGPNTGELFF.

The chain is built from TRBV4-1 and TRBJ2-1; 8 bases agree with TRBD2. The CDR3 sequence is 15 residues long. J lost 8 bases, V lost 8 bases, and 14 bases had no gene match. Germline V gene lookup returns CDR1 MGHRA and CDR2 YSYEKL. This CDR3 reads CASSLAGSQVYEQFF. The DNA of the CDR3 is TGCGCCAGCTCTTTAGCGGGGTCCCAGGTTTATGAGCAGTTCTTC.

The rearrangement links TRBV6-1 to TRBJ1-4; D perhaps matches TRBD1 (6 bases). This CDR3 region has 15 residues. V lost 2 bases, J lost 4 bases, and 11 bases lay in between. CDR1 MNHNS and CDR2 SASEGT come from the germline V gene. The CDR3 protein is CASSESRTDNEKLFF. The CDR3 nucleotides are TGTGCCAGCAGTGAATCTCGGACAGATAATGAAAAACTGTTTTTT.

The V gene is TRBV6-1, the J gene TRBJ1-1; no clear D gene. This CDR3 comprises 15 residues. Trimming stripped 0 bases from V and 0 bases from J, with 8 bases between. CDR1 is MNHNS, CDR2 SASEGT, per germline. CDR3 region: CASSEAYRMNTEAFF. DNA of the CDR3: TGTGCCAGCAGTGAAGCCTACCGTATGAACACTGAAGCTTTCTTT.

J is TRBJ2-5 and V is TRBV5-1; possibly TRBD2 for D (6 bases). From germline, CDR1 is SGHRS and CDR2 YFSETQ. CDR3 length: 15 residues. V dropped 0 bases and J dropped 5 bases, with 14 bases sitting between them. The CDR3 reads CASSLDSGSLETQYF. DNA for the CDR3: TGCGCCAGCAGCTTGGATAGCGGCAGTCTCGAGACCCAGTACTTC.

The V and J genes are TRBV11-3 and TRBJ2-1; D ambiguous. CDR3 length: 13 amino acids. With 4 bases removed from V and 5 bases from J, the gap between germline ends came to 9 bases. Germline CDR1 is SGHNT and CDR2 is YENEEA. The CDR3 coding sequence is TGTGCCAGCAGCTCGAACCAGGACAATGAGCAGTTCTTC. It specifies CASSSNQDNEQFF.

This chain uses TRBV5-1 with TRBJ1-2; the D is unclear. The CDR3 has 15 amino acids. Germline lookup yields CDR1 SGHRS and CDR2 YFSETQ. Trimming shortened V by 0 bases and J by 6 bases, and 15 bases separated the two germline ends. The CDR3 loop is CASSLANGVENGYTF. CDR3 DNA sequence: TGCGCCAGCAGCTTGGCCAACGGGGTGGAGAATGGCTACACCTTC.

The genes are TRBV30 and TRBJ2-5; 7 bases are shared with TRBD2. From germline, CDR1 is GTSNPN and CDR2 SVGIG (reference sequence). CDR3 length: 15 residues. The V gene end was trimmed by 2 bases and the J gene end by 1 base; junction bases not matched to a gene: 7. Here the CDR3 DNA reads TGTGCCTGGAGTCCTCTAGCGGAGCCCCAAGAGACCCAGTACTTC. Translation: CAWSPLAEPQETQYF.

This chain uses TRBV2 with TRBJ1-1; a possible D gene is TRBD1 (6 bases). The germline CDR1 and CDR2 sequences are SNHLY and FYNNEI. The V end was cut by 7 bases, the J end by 0 bases, with 9 bases between. The CDR3 loop spans 13 amino acids. DNA for the CDR3: TGTGCCAGCACAGGACAGATGAACACTGAAGCTTTCTTT. This sequence encodes CASTGQMNTEAFF.

This chain joins TRBV19 and TRBJ1-5, with 8 bases identical to TRBD1. Trimming cost V 6 bases and J 5 bases; bases outside gene matches: 6. Germline CDR1 LNHDA, CDR2 SQIVND (reference sequence). The CDR3 consists of 14 residues. The CDR3 bases are TGTGCCAGTAGGGACAGGGTTTACCATCAGCCCCAGCATTTT. It encodes CASRDRVYHQPQHF.

The V and J genes are TRBV29-1 and TRBJ1-1; D is uncertain. With 6 bases removed from V and 2 bases from J, the gap between germline ends came to 13 bases. The CDR3 extends over 13 amino acids. CDR1 is SQVTM and CDR2 is ANQGSEA in the germline V gene. CDR3 DNA sequence: TGCAGCGTCCTCTCAGGATATAACACTGAAGCTTTCTTT. This encodes CSVLSGYNTEAFF. The full variable domain, completed using reference TRBV29-1 and TRBJ1-1, is SAVISQKPSRDICQRGTSLTIQCQVDSQVTMMFWYRQQPGQSLTLIATANQGSEATYESGFVIDKFPISRPNLTFSTLTVSNMSPEDSSIYLCSVLSGYNTEAFFGQGTRLTVV.

The V and J genes are TRBV18 and TRBJ2-1, with 8 bases identical to TRBD1. Germline CDR1 is KGHSH and CDR2 is LQKENI. The CDR3 extends over 15 amino acids. Trimming took 2 bases from V and 3 from J; bases not matched to a gene: 3. The DNA of the CDR3 is TGTGCCAGCTCACCAGGGACAGGAAACTACAATGAGCAGTTCTTC. Translated, it gives CASSPGTGNYNEQFF.

The chain joins TRBV5-1 to TRBJ2-7, with 7 bases that match TRBD1. From germline, CDR1 is SGHRS and CDR2 YFSETQ. The CDR3 loop spans 13 amino acids. The ends lost 3 bases at V and 3 bases at J; junction bases unmatched: 3. CDR3 coding DNA: TGCGCCAGCAGCTGGGACAGAAACTACGAGCAGTACTTC. Protein product: CASSWDRNYEQYF.

This clone was seen once. The chain is built from TRBV29-1 and TRBJ2-3; D is uncertain. V dropped 7 bases and J dropped 5 bases, with 10 bases sitting between them. There are 11 residues in the CDR3. CDR1 and CDR2 from the germline V gene are SQVTM and ANQGSEA. The CDR3 region is CSALGGDTQYF. The CDR3 nucleotides are TGCAGCGCTCTCGGTGGAGATACGCAGTATTTT.

The chain links TRBV6-1 to TRBJ2-5; 8 nucleotides match TRBD1. The DNA end favors TRBJ2-7, so the J call may be wrong. Per germline, CDR1 MNHNS and CDR2 SASEGT. This CDR3 is built from 14 residues. DNA of the CDR3: TGTGCCAGCAGTGCCGCCGGGACAGGATACGAGCAGTACTTC. It is translated as CASSAAGTGYEQYF.

The J gene is TRBJ2-7, the V gene TRBV6-5, with D perhaps TRBD1 (6 bases). V was clipped by 0 bases and J by 7 bases, with 10 bases between them. The CDR3 is 13 amino acids. Germline assignment: CDR1 MNHEY and CDR2 SVGAGI. CDR3 DNA sequence: TGTGCCAGCAGTTACTCACTGAGGGGGGAGCAGTACTTC. Protein sequence: CASSYSLRGEQYF.

Worth noting for this clone: The sample contains more than one DNA sequence encoding this CDR3. The chain joins TRBV4-3 to TRBJ2-5; the match to TRBD2 covers 8 bases. The V gene's germline CDR1 is LGHNA and CDR2 YSLEER. J lost 1 base, V lost 0 bases, and 1 base had no gene match. The CDR3 has 15 amino acids. The chain's CDR3 is CASSQERGGQETQYF. CDR3 DNA: TGCGCCAGCAGCCAAGAACGGGGGGGCCAAGAGACCCAGTACTTC.

This clone was counted a few times. J is TRBJ2-7 and V is TRBV7-7; TRBD1 matches at 8 bases. Germline V gene sequence: CDR1 SSHAT, CDR2 FNYEAQ (reference sequence). The CDR3 extends over 15 amino acids. Trimming cost V 4 bases and J 0 bases; bases outside gene matches: 5. In DNA, the CDR3 is TGTGCCAGCAGCTCCGGGACAGGTAGCTCCTACGAGCAGTACTTC. Encoded protein: CASSSGTGSSYEQYF.

This clone has a single count. The chain employs TRBV29-1 and TRBJ2-7; D is undetermined. Germline loops: CDR1 SQVTM, CDR2 ANQGSEA. Trimming stripped 1 base from V and 2 bases from J, with 9 bases between. The CDR3 is 13 residues long. CDR3 coding DNA: TGCAGCGTTGAAGGGGCCACCACCTACGAGCAGTACTTC. Its protein is CSVEGATTYEQYF.

This chain connects TRBV7-8 to TRBJ1-5, with D maybe TRBD1 (5 bases). With 9 bases removed from V and 5 bases from J, the gap between germline ends came to 14 bases. Germline V CDR1 and CDR2: SGHVS, FQNEAQ. The CDR3 runs to 13 residues. The DNA of the CDR3 is TGTGCCAGTCAGAGCAGGGCGGATCAGCCCCAGCATTTT. This sequence encodes CASQSRADQPQHF.

J is TRBJ2-2 and V is TRBV7-2, with 7 nucleotides matching TRBD1. Germline CDR1 is SGHTA and CDR2 is FQGNSA. V was clipped by 6 bases and J by 0 bases; unmatched bases: 4. The CDR3 is 15 residues long. The CDR3 DNA reads as TGTGCCAGCAGACCGACAGGGTCGAACACCGGGGAGCTGTTTTTT. This translates into CASRPTGSNTGELFF.

This chain connects TRBV5-1 to TRBJ2-7; 8 nucleotides align to TRBD1. Trimming at V came to 2 bases and at J to 1 base, leaving 5 bases not matched to a gene. Germline values: CDR1 SGHRS, CDR2 YFSETQ. This CDR3 is built from 15 residues. In nucleotides, the CDR3 is TGCGCCAGCAGCTTTGGCAGGGGGCGTTCCTACGAGCAGTACTTC. It is translated as CASSFGRGRSYEQYF.

This clone was counted between two and nine times. The rearrangement uses TRBV10-1 and TRBJ1-1; weak D call: TRBD1 (5 bases). The V end lost 3 bases, the J end lost 0 bases, and 8 bases lay between the germline ends. Germline V gene data show CDR1 as WNHNN and CDR2 as SYGVQD (reference sequence). This CDR3 is 14 amino acids long. CDR3: CASSDDRMNTEAFF. CDR3 sequence (DNA): TGCGCCAGCAGTGATGACAGAATGAACACTGAAGCTTTCTTT.